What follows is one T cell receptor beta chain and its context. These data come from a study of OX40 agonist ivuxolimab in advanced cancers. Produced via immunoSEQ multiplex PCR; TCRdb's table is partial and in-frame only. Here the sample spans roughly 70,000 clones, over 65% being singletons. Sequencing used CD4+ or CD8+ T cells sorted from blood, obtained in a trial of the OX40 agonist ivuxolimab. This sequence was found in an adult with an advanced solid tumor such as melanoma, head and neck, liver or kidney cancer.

CDR3 protein: CASSIGKNTEAFF. CDR3 sequence (DNA): TGTGCCAGTAGTATCGGCAAGAACACTGAAGCTTTCTTT. V usage is TRBV19 and J usage is TRBJ1-1; D uncertain. V dropped 3 bases and J dropped 1 base, with 6 bases sitting between them. This CDR3 is built from 13 residues. Germline V CDR1 and CDR2: LNHDA, SQIVND (reference sequence).